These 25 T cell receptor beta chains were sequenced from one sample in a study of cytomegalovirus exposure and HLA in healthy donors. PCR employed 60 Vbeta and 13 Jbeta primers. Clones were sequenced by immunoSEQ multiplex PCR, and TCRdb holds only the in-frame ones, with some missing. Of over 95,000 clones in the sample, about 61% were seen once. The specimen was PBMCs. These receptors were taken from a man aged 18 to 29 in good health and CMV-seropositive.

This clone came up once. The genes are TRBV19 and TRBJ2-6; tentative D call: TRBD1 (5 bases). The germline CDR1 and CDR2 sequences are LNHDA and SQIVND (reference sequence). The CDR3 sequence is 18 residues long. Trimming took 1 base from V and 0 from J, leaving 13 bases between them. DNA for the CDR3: TGTGCCAGTAGTATAGTCCCCCCGACAGTCTCTGGGGCCAACGTCCTGACTTTC. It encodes CASSIVPPTVSGANVLTF.

The CDR3 DNA follows: TGTGCCAGCAGTACCCCGGGACAGGGTTTGTACGAGCAGTACTTC. Translated, it gives CASSTPGQGLYEQYF. V and J are TRBV27 and TRBJ2-7; TRBD1 matches 9 bases. The CDR3 is 15 residues long. With V trimmed by 5 bases and J by 4 bases, 9 bases remained unmatched. CDR1 and CDR2 (germline): MNHEY, SMNVEV (reference sequence).

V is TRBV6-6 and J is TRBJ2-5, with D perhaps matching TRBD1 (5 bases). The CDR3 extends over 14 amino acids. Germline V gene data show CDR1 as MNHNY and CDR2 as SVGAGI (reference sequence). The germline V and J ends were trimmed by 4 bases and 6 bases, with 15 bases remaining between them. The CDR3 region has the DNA TGTGCCAGCAGTTTACAGGCCCGTACCCAGACCCAGTACTTC. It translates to CASSLQARTQTQYF.

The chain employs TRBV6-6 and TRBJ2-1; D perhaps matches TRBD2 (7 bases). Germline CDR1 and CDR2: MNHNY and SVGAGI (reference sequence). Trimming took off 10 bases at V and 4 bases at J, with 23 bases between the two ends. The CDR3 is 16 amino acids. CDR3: CATSRPPGGRYNEQFF. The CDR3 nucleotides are TGTGCCACCTCCCGACCCCCCGGGGGGCGATACAATGAGCAGTTCTTC.

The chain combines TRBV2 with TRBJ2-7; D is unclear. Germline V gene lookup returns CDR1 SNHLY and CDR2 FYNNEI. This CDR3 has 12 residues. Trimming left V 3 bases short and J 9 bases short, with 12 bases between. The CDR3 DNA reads TGTGCCAGCAGTGATTTAGTCCAAGCGCAGTACGTC. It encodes CASSDLVQAQYV.

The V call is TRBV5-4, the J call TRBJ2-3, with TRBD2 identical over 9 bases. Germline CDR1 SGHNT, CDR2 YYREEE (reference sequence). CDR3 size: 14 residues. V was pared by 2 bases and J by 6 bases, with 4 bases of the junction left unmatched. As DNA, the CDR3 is TGTGCCAGCAGCTTCCGCCTAGCGGGGGATACGCAGTATTTT. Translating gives CASSFRLAGDTQYF.

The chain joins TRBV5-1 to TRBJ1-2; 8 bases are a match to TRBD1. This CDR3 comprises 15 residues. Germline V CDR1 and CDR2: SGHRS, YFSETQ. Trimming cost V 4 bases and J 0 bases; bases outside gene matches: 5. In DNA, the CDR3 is TGCGCCAGCAGCAAAGGGACAGGTACTAACTATGGCTACACCTTC. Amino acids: CASSKGTGTNYGYTF.

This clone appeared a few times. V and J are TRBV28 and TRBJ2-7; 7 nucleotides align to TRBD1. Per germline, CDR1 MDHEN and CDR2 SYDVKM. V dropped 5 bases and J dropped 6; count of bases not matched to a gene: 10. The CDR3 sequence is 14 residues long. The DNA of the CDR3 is TGTGCCAGCAGTCTGACAGGGCAAGTCTCCGAGCAGTACGTC. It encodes CASSLTGQVSEQYV.

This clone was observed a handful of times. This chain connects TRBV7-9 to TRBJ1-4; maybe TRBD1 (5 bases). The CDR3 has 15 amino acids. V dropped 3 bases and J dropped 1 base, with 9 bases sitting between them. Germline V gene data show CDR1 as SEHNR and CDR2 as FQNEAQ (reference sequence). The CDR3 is CASSLLQGTNEKLFF. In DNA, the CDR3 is TGTGCCAGCAGCTTGTTGCAGGGAACTAATGAAAAACTGTTTTTT.

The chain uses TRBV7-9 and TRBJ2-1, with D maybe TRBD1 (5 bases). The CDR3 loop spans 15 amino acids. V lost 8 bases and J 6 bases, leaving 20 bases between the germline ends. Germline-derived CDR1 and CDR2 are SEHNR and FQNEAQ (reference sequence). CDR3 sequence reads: CASGPARVVGNEQFF. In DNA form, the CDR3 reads TGTGCCAGCGGTCCGGCCAGGGTGGTGGGCAATGAGCAGTTCTTC.

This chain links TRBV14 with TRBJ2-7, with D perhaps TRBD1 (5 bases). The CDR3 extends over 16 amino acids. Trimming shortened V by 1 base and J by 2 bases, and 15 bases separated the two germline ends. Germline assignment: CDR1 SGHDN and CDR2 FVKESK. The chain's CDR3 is CASSQVKFGAAYEQYF. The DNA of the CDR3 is TGTGCCAGCAGCCAAGTTAAATTTGGGGCCGCCTACGAGCAGTACTTC.

CDR3 sequence reads: CASSLFPYGYTF. DNA of the CDR3: TGTGCCAGCAGCTTATTTCCTTATGGCTACACCTTC. The gene calls are TRBV11-2 and TRBJ1-2; no firm D call. The CDR3 contains 12 residues. Deletions cut 2 bases from V and 5 bases from J, with 6 bases between. Germline V gives CDR1 SGHAT, CDR2 FQNNGV.

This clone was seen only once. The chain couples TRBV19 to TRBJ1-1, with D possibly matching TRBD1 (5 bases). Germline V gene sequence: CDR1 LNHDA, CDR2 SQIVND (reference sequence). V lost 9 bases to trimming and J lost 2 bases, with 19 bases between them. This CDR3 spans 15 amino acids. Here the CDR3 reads CASLVLGLPNTEAFF. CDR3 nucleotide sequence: TGTGCCAGCCTAGTTTTGGGACTCCCTAACACTGAAGCTTTCTTT.

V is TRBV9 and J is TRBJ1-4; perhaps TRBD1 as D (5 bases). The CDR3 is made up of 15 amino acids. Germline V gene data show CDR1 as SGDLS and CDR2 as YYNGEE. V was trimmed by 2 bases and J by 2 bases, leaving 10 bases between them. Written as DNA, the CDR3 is TGTGCCAGCAGCGTGGCGGGGGGGACTAATGAAAAACTGTTTTTT. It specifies CASSVAGGTNEKLFF.

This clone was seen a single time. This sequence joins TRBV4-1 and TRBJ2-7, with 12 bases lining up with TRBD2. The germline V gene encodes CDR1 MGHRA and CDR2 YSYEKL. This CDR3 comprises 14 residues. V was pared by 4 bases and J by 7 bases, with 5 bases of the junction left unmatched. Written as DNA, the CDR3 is TGCGCCAGCAGCCGGACTAGCGGGGAGTGGGAGCAGTACTTC. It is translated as CASSRTSGEWEQYF.

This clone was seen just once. The CDR3 DNA sequence: TGTGCCAGTAAGGGGAGCCTCGGGGGGCCGAAGAACGAGCAGTACTTC. Amino acid sequence: CASKGSLGGPKNEQYF. The chain has TRBV19 and TRBJ2-7; D is perhaps TRBD2 (7 bases). The CDR3 runs to 16 residues. CDR1 and CDR2 (germline): LNHDA, SQIVND (reference sequence). The V end was cut by 7 bases, the J end by 5 bases, with 24 bases between.

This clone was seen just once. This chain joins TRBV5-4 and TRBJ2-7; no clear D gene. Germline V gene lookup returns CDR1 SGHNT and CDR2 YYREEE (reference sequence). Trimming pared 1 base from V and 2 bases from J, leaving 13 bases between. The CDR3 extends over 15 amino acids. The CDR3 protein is CASSLHSPTTYEQYF. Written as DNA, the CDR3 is TGTGCCAGCAGCTTGCATTCGCCTACCACCTACGAGCAGTACTTC. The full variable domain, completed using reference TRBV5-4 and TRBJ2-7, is ETGVTQSPTHLIKTRGQQVTLRCSSQSGHNTVSWYQQALGQGPQFIFQYYREEENGRGNFPPRFSGLQFPNYSSELNVNALELDDSALYLCASSLHSPTTYEQYFGPGTRLTVT.

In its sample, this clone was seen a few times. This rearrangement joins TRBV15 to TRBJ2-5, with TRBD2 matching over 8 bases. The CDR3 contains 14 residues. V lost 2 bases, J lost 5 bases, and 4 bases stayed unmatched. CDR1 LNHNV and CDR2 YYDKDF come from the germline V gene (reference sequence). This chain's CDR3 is CATSRLSGKETQYF. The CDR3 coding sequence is TGTGCCACCAGCAGACTTAGCGGGAAGGAGACCCAGTACTTC.

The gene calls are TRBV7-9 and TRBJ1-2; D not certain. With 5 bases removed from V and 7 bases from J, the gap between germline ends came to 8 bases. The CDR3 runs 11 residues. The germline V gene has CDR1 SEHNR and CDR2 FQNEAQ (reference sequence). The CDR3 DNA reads TGTGCCAGCAGCACCGGGAGTGGCTACACCTTC. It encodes CASSTGSGYTF.

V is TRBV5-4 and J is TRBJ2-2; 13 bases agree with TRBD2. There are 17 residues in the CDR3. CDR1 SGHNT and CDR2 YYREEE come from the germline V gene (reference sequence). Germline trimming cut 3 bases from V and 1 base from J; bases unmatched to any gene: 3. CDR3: CASSSGTSGVNTGELFF. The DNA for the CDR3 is TGTGCCAGCAGCTCCGGGACTAGCGGGGTGAACACCGGGGAGCTGTTTTTT.

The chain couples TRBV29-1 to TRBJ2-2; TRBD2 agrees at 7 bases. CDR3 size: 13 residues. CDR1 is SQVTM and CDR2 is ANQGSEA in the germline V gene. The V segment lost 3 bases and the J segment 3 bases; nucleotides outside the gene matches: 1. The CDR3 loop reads CSVEGGDTGELFF. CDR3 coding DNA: TGCAGCGTTGAGGGGGGGGACACCGGGGAGCTGTTTTTT.

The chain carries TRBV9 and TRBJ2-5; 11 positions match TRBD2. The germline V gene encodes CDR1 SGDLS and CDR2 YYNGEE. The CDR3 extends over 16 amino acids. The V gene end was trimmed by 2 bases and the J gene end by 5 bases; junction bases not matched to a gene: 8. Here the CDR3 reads CASSVGLAGGGETQYF. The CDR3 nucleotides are TGTGCCAGCAGCGTTGGTCTAGCGGGGGGCGGGGAGACCCAGTACTTC.

CDR3 nucleotide sequence: TGTGCCAGCTCACCACCGGCGGGCGGGAATCAGCCCCAGCATTTT. It translates to CASSPPAGGNQPQHF. V is TRBV18 and J is TRBJ1-5; D unresolved. This CDR3 has 15 amino acids. Trimming shortened V by 0 bases and J by 4 bases, and 10 bases separated the two germline ends. Germline V lookup: CDR1 KGHSH, CDR2 LQKENI.

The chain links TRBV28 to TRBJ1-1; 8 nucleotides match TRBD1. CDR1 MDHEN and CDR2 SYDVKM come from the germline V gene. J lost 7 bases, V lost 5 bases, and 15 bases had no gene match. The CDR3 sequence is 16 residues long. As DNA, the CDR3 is TGTGCCAGCAGTCGACGCCCCGGGACAGGCGGTTATGAAGCTTTCTTT. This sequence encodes CASSRRPGTGGYEAFF.

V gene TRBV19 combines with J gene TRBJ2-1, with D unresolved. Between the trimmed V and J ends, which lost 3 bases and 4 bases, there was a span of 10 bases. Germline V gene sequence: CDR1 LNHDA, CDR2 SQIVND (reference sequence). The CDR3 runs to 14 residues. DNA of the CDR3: TGTGCCAGTAGTATTCTGAGCGATTACAATGAGCAGTTCTTC. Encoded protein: CASSILSDYNEQFF.